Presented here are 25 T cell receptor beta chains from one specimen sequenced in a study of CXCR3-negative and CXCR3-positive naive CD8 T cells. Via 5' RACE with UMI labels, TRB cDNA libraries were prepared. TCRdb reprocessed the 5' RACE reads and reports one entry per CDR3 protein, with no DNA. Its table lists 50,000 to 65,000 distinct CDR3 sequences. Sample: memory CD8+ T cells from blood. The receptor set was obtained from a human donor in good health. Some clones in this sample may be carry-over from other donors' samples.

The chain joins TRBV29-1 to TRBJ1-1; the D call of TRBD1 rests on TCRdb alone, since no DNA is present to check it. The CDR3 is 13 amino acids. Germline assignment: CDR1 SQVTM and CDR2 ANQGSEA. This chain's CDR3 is CSVATDGGTEAFF.

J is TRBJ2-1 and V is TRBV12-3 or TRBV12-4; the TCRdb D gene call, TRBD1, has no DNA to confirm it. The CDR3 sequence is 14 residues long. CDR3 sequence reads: CASSSWTGSNEQFF.

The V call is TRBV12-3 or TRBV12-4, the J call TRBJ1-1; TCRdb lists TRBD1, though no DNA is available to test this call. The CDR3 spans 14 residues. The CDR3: CASSTPSLNTEALF.

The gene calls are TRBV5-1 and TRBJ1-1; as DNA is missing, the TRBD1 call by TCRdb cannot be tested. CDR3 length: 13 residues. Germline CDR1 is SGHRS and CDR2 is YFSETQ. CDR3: CASSLDPSPEAFF. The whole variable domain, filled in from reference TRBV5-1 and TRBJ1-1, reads KAGVTQTPRYLIKTRGQQVTLSCSPISGHRSVSWYQQTPGQGLQFLFEYFSETQRNKGNFPGRFSGRQFSNSRSEMNVSTLELGDSALYLCASSLDPSPEAFFGQGTRLTVV.

CDR3 region: CASSLGASGPNEQFF. The chain employs TRBV7-3 and TRBJ2-1; the TCRdb call, TRBD2, lacks DNA for checking. This CDR3 is built from 15 residues. The germline V gene has CDR1 SGHTA and CDR2 FQGTGA. Looking up the rest from reference TRBV7-3 and TRBJ2-1 gives the full variable domain: GAGVSQTPSNKVTEKGKYVELRCDPISGHTALYWYRQSLGQGPEFLIYFQGTGAADDSGLPNDRFFAVRPEGSVSTLKIQRTERGDSAVYLCASSLGASGPNEQFFGPGTRLTVL.

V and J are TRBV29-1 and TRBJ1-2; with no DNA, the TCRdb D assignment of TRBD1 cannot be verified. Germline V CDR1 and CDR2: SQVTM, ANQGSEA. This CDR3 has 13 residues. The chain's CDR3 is CSVEGGTGYGYTF.

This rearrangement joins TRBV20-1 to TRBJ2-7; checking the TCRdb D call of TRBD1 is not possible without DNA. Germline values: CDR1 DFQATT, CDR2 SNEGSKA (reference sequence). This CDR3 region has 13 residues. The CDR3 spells CSARGQEEYEQYF.

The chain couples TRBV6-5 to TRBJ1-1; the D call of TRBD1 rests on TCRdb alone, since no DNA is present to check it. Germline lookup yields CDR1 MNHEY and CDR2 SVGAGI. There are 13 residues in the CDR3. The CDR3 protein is CASSYQGPTEAFF.

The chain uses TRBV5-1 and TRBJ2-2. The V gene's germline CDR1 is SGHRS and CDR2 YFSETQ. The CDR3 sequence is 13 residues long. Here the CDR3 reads CASSGSNTGELFF.

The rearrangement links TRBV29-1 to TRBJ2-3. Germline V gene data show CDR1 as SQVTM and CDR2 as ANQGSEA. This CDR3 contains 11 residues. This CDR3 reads CSVDVTDTQYF.

The CDR3 protein is CSVYEANTGELFF. The rearrangement joins TRBV29-1 to TRBJ2-2. This CDR3 is 13 amino acids long. The germline V gene has CDR1 SQVTM and CDR2 ANQGSEA.

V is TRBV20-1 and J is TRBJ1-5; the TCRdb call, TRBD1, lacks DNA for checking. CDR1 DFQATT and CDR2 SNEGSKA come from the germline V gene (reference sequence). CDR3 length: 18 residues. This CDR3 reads CSARVPETGLMSNQPQHF.

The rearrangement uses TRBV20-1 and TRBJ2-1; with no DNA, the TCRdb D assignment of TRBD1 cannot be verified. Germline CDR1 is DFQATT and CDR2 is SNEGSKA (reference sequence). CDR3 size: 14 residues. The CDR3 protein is CSARLDLSGVEQFF.

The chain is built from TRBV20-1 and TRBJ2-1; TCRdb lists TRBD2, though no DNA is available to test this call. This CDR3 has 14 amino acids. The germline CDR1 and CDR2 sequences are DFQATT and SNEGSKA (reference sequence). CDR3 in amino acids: CSALLAGGVNEQFF.

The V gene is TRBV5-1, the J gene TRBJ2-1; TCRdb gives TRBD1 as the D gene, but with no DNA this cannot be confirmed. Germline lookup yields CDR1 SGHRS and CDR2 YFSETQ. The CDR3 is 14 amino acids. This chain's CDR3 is CARVAGTGAGEQFF.

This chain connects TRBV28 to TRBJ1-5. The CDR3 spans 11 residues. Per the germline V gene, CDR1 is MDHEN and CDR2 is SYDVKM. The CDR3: CASRDNQPQHF.

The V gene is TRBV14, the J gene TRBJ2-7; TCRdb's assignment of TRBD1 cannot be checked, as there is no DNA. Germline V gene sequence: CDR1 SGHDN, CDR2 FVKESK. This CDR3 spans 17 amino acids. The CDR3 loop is CASSQEGQGPLIYEQYF.

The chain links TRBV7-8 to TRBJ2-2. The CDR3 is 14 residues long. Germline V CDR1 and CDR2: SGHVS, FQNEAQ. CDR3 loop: CASLSPANTGELFF.

CDR3 protein: CASSGGGFYEQYF. The chain is built from TRBV5-1 and TRBJ2-7; TCRdb selects TRBD2, and the lack of DNA leaves this call unchecked. CDR1 is SGHRS, CDR2 YFSETQ, per germline. The CDR3 totals 13 residues. The full variable domain, rest sourced from reference TRBV5-1 and TRBJ2-7, is KAGVTQTPRYLIKTRGQQVTLSCSPISGHRSVSWYQQTPGQGLQFLFEYFSETQRNKGNFPGRFSGRQFSNSRSEMNVSTLELGDSALYLCASSGGGFYEQYFGPGTRLTVT.

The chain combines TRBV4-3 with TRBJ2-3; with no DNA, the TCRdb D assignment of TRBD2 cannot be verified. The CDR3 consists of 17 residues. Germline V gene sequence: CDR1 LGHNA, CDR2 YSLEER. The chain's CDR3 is CASSQDRQLAGRDTQYF.

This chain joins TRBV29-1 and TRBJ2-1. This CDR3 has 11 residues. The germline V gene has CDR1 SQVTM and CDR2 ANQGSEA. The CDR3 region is CSVLGFNEQFF.

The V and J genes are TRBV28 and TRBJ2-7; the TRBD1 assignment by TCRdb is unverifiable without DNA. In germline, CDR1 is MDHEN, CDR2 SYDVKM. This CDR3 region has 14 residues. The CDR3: CASGVGTGPDEQYF. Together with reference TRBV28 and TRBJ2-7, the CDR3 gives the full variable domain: DVKVTQSSRYLVKRTGEKVFLECVQDMDHENMFWYRQDPGLGLRLIYFSYDVKMKEKGDIPEGYSVSREKKERFSLILESASTNQTSMYLCASGVGTGPDEQYFGPGTRLTVT.

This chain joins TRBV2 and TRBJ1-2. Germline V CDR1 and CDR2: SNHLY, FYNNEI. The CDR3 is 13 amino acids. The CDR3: CASSELGDYGYTF.

The CDR3: CASSLVTGGSEQFF. The chain combines TRBV27 with TRBJ2-1; no DNA is available, so the TRBD1 call from TCRdb remains unchecked. The CDR3 is made up of 14 amino acids. Germline CDR1 reads MNHEY; CDR2 reads SMNVEV (reference sequence).

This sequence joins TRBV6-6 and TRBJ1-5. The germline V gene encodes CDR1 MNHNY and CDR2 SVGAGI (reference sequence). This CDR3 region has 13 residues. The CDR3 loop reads CASSAYSNQPQHF.